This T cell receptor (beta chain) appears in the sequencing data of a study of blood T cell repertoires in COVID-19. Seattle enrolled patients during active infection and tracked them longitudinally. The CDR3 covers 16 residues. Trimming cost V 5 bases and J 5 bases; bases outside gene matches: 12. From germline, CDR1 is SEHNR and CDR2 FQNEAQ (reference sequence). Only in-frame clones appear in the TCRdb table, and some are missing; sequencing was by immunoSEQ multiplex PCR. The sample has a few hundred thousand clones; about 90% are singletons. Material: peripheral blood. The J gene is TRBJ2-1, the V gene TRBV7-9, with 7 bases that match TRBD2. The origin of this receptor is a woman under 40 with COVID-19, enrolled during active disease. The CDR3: CASSQPDERGNNEQFF. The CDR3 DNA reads TGTGCCAGCAGCCAGCCAGACGAGCGGGGAAACAATGAGCAGTTCTTC. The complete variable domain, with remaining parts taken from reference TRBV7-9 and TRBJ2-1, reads DTGVSQNPRHKITKRGQNVTFRCDPISEHNRLYWYRQTLGQGPEFLTYFQNEAQLEKSRLLSDRFSAERPKGSFSTLEIQRTEQGDSAMYLCASSQPDERGNNEQFFGPGTRLTVL.